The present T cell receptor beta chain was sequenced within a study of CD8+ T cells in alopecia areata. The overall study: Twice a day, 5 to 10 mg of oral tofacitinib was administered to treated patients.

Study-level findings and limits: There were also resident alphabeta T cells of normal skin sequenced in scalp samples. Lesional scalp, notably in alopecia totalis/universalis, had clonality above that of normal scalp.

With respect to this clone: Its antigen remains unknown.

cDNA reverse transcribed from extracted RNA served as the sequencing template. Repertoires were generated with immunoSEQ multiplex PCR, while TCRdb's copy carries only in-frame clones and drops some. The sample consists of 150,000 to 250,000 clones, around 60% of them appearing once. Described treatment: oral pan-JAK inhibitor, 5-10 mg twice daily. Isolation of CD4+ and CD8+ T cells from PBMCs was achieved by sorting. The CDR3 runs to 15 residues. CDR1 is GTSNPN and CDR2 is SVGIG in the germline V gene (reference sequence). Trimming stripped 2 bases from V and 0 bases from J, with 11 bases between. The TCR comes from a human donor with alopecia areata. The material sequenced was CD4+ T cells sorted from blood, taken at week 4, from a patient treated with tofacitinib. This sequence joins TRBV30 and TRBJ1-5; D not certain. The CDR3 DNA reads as TGTGCCTGGAGTCTTGGCAGATATAGCAATCAGCCCCAGCATTTT. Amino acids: CAWSLGRYSNQPQHF.